The 4 T cell receptor beta chains below all came from one sample that was sequenced in a study of post-analysis software for immune sequencing data. Study-level results: Five or six TRBV segments, TRBV5-6, TRBV5-1 and TRBV20-1 among them, were found more frequent in patients than controls.

The antigens these receptors bind are not known. The authors incorporated unique molecular identifiers into the TCR beta cDNA libraries. TCRdb ran MiXCR on the PCR reads and lists one entry per CDR3 protein. This table has some 890,000 distinct CDR3 sequences, 53% appearing once. Sequences were obtained from blood. These receptors originate from a girl between 10 and 17 years old with multiple sclerosis.

The gene calls are TRBV7-2 and TRBJ2-7; 11 bases are a match to TRBD1. CDR3 size: 14 residues. Germline V CDR1 and CDR2: SGHTA, FQGNSA. The J segment lost 5 bases and the V segment lost 6 bases, leaving 6 bases of the junction unmatched. CDR3: CASSPGQGEHEQYF. CDR3 sequence (DNA): TGTGCCAGCAGTCCGGGACAGGGGGAGCACGAGCAGTACTTC.

The J gene is TRBJ2-4, the V gene TRBV20-1, with D tentatively TRBD1 or TRBD2 (6 bases each). The J call may be incorrect, as the DNA end agrees better with TRBJ2-7. Germline V gene lookup returns CDR1 DFQATT and CDR2 SNEGSKA (reference sequence). The length of the CDR3 is 13 residues. The CDR3: CSVGGGDPNEQYF. Written as DNA, the CDR3 is TGCAGCGTCGGGGGCGGAGACCCCAACGAGCAGTACTTC.

The rearrangement uses TRBV12-3 or TRBV12-4 and TRBJ2-5, with 13 bases lining up with TRBD2. This CDR3 spans 15 amino acids. V shed 6 bases, J shed 1 base, and the junction held 2 bases outside the gene matches. DNA of the CDR3: TGTGCCAGCAGACTAGCGGGAGGGGGCCAAGAGACCCAGTACTTC. Translation: CASRLAGGGQETQYF.

This clonotype showed up just a few times. The rearrangement links TRBV5-1 to TRBJ2-6, with TRBD1 matching 11 bases. Looked up from germline, CDR1 is SGHRS and CDR2 is YFSETQ. The ends lost 0 bases at V and 0 bases at J; junction bases unmatched: 2. The CDR3 is 18 amino acids. This chain's CDR3 is CASSLVGTGGSGANVLTF. CDR3 coding DNA: TGCGCCAGCAGCTTGGTCGGGACAGGGGGCTCTGGGGCCAACGTCCTGACTTTC.